This T cell receptor beta chain is drawn from a study of shared clonotypes between healthy human individuals. The length of the CDR3 is 13 residues. Germline CDR1 MDHEN, CDR2 SYDVKM. V dropped 5 bases and J dropped 7; count of bases not matched to a gene: 4. The method was immunoSEQ multiplex PCR; TCRdb's version includes in-frame clones alone and lacks a portion of them. The sample shows about 1.5 million clones, 98% of them seen only once. The sample was naive CD4+ T cells sorted from blood. Subset denoted: CD45RA+ positively selected. The J gene is TRBJ2-2, the V gene TRBV28, with 7 nucleotides matching TRBD1. This receptor was identified in a man aged 25-40 years in good health. CDR3 DNA: TGTGCCAGCAGTCGGACAGGATACGGGGAGCTGTTTTTT. Its translation is CASSRTGYGELFF.